This passage covers 2 T cell receptor beta chains from one sample sequenced in a study of blood T cell repertoires in COVID-19. Produced via immunoSEQ multiplex PCR; TCRdb's table is partial and in-frame only. The sample has some 250,000 clones; approximately 86% are singletons. Sequencing was done on a sample of peripheral blood. Receptors were obtained from a woman in her seventies with active or convalescent COVID-19.

V and J are TRBV11-2 and TRBJ1-1; D may be TRBD1 (5 bases). Trimming left V 5 bases short and J 4 bases short, with 11 bases between. Germline CDR1 is SGHAT and CDR2 is FQNNGV. This CDR3 contains 13 residues. CDR3 protein: CASSPPGATEAFF. Here the CDR3 DNA reads TGTGCCAGCAGCCCCCCTGGGGCCACTGAAGCTTTCTTT.

The V and J genes are TRBV3-1 (or the pseudogene TRBV3-2) and TRBJ1-2, with no clear D. Trimming took off 7 bases at V and 2 bases at J, with 11 bases between the two ends. CDR1 and CDR2 (germline): LGHDT, YNNKEL (reference sequence). The CDR3 contains 13 residues. The DNA of the CDR3 is TGTGCCAGCACCCTAAGCAAGAACTATGGCTACACCTTC. Translation: CASTLSKNYGYTF.